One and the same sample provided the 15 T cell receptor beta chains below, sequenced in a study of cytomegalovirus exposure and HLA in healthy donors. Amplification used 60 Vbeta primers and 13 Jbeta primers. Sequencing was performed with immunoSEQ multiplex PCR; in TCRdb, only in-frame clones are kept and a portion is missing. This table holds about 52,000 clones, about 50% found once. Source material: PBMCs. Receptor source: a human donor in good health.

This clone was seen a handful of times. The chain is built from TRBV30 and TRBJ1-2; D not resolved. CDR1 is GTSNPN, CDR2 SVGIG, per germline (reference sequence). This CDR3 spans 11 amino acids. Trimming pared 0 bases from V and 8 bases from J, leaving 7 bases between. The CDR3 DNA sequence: TGTGCCTGGAGTGTGGTCGGGGGCTACACCTTC. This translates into CAWSVVGGYTF.

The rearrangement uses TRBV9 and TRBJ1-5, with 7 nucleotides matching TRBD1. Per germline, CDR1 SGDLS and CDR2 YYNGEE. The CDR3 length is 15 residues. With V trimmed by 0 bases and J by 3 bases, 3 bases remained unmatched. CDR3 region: CASSVGDSTNQPQHF. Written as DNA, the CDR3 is TGTGCCAGCAGCGTAGGGGACAGCACCAATCAGCCCCAGCATTTT. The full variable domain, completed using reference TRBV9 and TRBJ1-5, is DSGVTQTPKHLITATGQRVTLRCSPRSGDLSVYWYQQSLDQGLQFLIQYYNGEERAKGNILERFSAQQFPDLHSELNLSSLELGDSALYFCASSVGDSTNQPQHFGDGTRLSIL.

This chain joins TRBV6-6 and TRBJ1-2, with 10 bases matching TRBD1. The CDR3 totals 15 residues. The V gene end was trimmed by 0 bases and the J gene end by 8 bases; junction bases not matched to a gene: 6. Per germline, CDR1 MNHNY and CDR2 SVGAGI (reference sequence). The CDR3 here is CASSYSRDRGGGYTF. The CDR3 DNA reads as TGTGCCAGCAGTTACTCGCGGGACAGGGGAGGAGGCTACACCTTC.

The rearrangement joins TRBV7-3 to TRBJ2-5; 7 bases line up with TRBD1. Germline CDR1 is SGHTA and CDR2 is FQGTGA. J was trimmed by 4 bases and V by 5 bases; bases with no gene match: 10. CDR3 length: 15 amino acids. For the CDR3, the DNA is TGTGCCAGCAGCCCGACAGGGTTAGTTTTAGAGACCCAGTACTTC. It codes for CASSPTGLVLETQYF.

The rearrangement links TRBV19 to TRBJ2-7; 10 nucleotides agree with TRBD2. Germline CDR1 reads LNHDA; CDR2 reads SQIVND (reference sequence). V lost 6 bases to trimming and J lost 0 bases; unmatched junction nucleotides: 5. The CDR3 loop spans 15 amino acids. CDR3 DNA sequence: TGTGCCAGTAGCACCGGGACTAGCGTCTCCTACGAGCAGTACTTC. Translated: CASSTGTSVSYEQYF. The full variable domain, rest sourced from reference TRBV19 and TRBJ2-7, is DGGITQSPKYLFRKEGQNVTLSCEQNLNHDAMYWYRQDPGQGLRLIYYSQIVNDFQKGDIAEGYSVSREKKESFPLTVTSAQKNPTAFYLCASSTGTSVSYEQYFGPGTRLTVT.

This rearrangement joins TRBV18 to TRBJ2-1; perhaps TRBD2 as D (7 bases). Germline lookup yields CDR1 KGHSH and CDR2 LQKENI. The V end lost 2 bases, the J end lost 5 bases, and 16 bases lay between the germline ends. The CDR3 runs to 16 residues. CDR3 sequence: CASSPDSPGGDNEQFF. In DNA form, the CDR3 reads TGTGCCAGCTCACCAGATAGCCCGGGGGGCGACAATGAGCAGTTCTTC.

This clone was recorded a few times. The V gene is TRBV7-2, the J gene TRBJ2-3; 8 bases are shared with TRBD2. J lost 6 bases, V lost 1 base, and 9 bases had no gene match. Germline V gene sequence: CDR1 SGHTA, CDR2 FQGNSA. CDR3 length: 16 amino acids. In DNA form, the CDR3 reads TGTGCCAGCAGCTTAGGGACTAGCCGCTACTTGGATACGCAGTATTTT. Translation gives CASSLGTSRYLDTQYF.

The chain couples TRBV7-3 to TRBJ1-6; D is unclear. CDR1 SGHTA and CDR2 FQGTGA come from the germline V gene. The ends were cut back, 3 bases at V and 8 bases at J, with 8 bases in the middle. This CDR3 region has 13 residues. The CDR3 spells CASSFGKDSPLHF. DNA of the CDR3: TGTGCCAGCAGCTTCGGGAAAGATTCACCCCTCCACTTT. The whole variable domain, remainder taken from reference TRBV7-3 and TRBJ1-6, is GAGVSQTPSNKVTEKGKYVELRCDPISGHTALYWYRQSLGQGPEFLIYFQGTGAADDSGLPNDRFFAVRPEGSVSTLKIQRTERGDSAVYLCASSFGKDSPLHFGNGTRLTVT.

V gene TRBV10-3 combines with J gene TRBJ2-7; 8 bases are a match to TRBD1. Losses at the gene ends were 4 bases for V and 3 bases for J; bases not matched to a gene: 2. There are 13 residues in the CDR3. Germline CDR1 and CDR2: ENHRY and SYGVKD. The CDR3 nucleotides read TGTGCCATCAGTGCAGGGGGCAGCTACGAGCAGTACTTC. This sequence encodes CAISAGGSYEQYF.

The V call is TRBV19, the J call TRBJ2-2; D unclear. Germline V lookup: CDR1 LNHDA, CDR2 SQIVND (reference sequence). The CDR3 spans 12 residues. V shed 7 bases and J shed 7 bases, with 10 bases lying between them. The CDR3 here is CASKHINGELFF. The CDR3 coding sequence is TGTGCCAGTAAACATATCAACGGGGAGCTGTTTTTT.

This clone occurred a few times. CDR3 nucleotide sequence: TGTGCCAGCAGCCCCGGACAGGGACCAGATACGCAGTATTTT. Its translation is CASSPGQGPDTQYF. The chain links TRBV7-2 to TRBJ2-3; 8 bases agree with TRBD1. CDR1 SGHTA and CDR2 FQGNSA come from the germline V gene. J lost 4 bases, V lost 5 bases, and 5 bases had no gene match. This CDR3 spans 14 amino acids.

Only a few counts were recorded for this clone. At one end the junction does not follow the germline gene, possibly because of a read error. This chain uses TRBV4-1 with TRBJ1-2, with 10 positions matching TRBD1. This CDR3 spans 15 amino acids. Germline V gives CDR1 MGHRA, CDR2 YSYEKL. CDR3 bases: TGCGCCAGCAGAGTCCCGGGCGGACAGGGGGGTGGCTACCCCTTC. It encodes CASRVPGGQGGGYPF.

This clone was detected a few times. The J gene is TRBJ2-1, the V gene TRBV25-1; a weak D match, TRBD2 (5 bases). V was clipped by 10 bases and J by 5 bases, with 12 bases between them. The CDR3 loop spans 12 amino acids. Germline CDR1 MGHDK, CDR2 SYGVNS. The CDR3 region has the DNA TGTGCCACGGGAAGGGCGGACAATGAGCAGTTCTTC. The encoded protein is CATGRADNEQFF. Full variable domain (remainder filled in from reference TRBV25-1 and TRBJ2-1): EADIYQTPRYLVIGTGKKITLECSQTMGHDKMYWYQQDPGMELHLIHYSYGVNSTEKGDLSSESTVSRIRTEHFPLTLESARPSHTSQYLCATGRADNEQFFGPGTRLTVL.

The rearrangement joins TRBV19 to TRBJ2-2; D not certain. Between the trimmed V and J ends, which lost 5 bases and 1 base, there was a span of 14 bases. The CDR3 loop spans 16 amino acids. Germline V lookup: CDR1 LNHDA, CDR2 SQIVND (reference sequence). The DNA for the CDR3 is TGTGCCAGTAGTCTTTGGGCAGGTAGGAACACCGGGGAGCTGTTTTTT. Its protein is CASSLWAGRNTGELFF.

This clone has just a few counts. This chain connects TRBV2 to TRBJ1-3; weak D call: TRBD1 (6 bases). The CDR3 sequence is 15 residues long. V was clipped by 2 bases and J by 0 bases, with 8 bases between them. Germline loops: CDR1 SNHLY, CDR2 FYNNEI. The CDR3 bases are TGTGCCAGCAGTGAACGCAGGGGCTCTGGAAACACCATATATTTT. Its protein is CASSERRGSGNTIYF.